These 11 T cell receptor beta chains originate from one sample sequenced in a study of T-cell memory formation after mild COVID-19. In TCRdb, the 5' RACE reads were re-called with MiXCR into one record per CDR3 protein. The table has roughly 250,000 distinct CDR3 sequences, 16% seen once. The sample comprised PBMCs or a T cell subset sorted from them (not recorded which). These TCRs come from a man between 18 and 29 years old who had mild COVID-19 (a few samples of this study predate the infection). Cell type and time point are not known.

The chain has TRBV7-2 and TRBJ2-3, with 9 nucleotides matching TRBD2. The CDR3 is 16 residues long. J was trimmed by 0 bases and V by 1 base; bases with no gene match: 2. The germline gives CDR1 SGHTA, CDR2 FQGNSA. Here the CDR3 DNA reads TGTGCCAGCAGCTTAGGGAGCGGGGGGAGCACAGATACGCAGTATTTT. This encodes CASSLGSGGSTDTQYF. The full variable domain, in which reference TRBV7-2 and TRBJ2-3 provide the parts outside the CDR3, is GAGVSQSPSNKVTEKGKDVELRCDPISGHTALYWYRQSLGQGLEFLIYFQGNSAPDKSGLPSDRFSAERTGGSVSTLTIQRTQQEDSAVYLCASSLGSGGSTDTQYFGPGTRLTVL.

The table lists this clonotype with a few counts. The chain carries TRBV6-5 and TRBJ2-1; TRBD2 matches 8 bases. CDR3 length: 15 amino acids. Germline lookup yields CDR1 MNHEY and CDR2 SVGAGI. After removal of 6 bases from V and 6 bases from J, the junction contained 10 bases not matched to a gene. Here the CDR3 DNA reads TGTGCCAGCAGGGGACCGGGACTAGTCAGCAATGAGCAGTTCTTC. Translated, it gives CASRGPGLVSNEQFF.

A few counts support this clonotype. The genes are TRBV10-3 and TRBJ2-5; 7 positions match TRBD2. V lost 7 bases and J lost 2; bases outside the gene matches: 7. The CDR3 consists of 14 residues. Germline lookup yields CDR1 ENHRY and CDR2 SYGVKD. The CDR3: CAIMQPSGQETQYF. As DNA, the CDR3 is TGTGCCATCATGCAGCCTAGCGGACAAGAGACCCAGTACTTC.

As DNA, the CDR3 is TGTGCCAGCAGCCCATCGCACAGGGGCACAGATACGCAGTATTTT. Encoded protein: CASSPSHRGTDTQYF. The rearrangement links TRBV9 to TRBJ2-3, with a weak D call TRBD1 (6 bases). The CDR3 loop spans 15 amino acids. Trimming took off 4 bases at V and 1 base at J, with 13 bases between the two ends. From germline, CDR1 is SGDLS and CDR2 YYNGEE.

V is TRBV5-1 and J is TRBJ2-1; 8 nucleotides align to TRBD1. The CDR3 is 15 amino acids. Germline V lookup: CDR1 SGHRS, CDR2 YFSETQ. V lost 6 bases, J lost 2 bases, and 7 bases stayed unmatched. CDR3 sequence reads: CASTDGTGAYNEQFF. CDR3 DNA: TGCGCCAGCACTGACGGGACAGGTGCCTACAATGAGCAGTTCTTC.

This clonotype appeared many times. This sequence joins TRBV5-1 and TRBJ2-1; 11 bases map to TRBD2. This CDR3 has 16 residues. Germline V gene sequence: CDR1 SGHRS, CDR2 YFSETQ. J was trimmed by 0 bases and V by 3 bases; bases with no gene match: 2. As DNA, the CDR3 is TGCGCCAGCAGCTCGGGACTAGCGGACTCCTACAATGAGCAGTTCTTC. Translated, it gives CASSSGLADSYNEQFF.

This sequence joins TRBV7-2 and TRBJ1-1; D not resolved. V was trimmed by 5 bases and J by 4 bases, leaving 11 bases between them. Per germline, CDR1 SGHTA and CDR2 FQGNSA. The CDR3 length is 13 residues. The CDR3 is CASSGLGITEAFF. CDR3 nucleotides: TGTGCCAGCAGCGGACTAGGGATCACTGAAGCTTTCTTT.

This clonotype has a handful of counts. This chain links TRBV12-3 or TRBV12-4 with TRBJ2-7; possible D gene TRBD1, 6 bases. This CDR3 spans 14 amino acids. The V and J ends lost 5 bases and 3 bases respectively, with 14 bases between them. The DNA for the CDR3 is TGTGCCAGCAGTCCGTTTACAGGGTTCTACGAGCAGTACTTC. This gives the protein CASSPFTGFYEQYF.

In DNA form, the CDR3 reads TGCGCCAGCAGCCAAGACTCCGACTGGAGGGAAACTAATGAAAAACTGTTTTTT. Amino acids: CASSQDSDWRETNEKLFF. The rearrangement uses TRBV4-3 and TRBJ1-4, with D uncertain. V lost 0 bases and J lost 1, with 15 bases in between. The CDR3 totals 18 residues. Germline CDR1 and CDR2: LGHNA and YSLEER.

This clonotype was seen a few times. The CDR3 region has the DNA TGTGCCAGCGGCGGGGTTGGCACTGAAGCTTTCTTT. This sequence encodes CASGGVGTEAFF. The rearrangement joins TRBV12-3 or TRBV12-4 to TRBJ1-1; the D is unclear. The CDR3 extends over 12 amino acids. The V gene lost 8 bases and the J gene lost 4 bases, with 11 bases spanning the gap.

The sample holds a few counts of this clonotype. The CDR3 region is CASSLRPGKQPQHF. CDR3 DNA sequence: TGTGCCAGCAGTTTACGTCCGGGGAAGCAGCCCCAGCATTTT. This chain connects TRBV12-3 or TRBV12-4 to TRBJ1-5; D unresolved. Trimming left V 2 bases short and J 7 bases short, with 12 bases between. The CDR3 runs to 14 residues.